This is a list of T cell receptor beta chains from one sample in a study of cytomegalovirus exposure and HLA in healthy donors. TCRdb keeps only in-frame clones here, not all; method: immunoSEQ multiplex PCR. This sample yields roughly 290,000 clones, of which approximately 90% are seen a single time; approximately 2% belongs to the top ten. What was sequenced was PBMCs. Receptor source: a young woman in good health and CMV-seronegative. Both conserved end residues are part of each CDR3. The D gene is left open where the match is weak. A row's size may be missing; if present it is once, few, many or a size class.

DNA: TGTGCCAGCAGCTTGGTTCTCGATGAGCAGTTCTTC
CDR3: CASSLVLDEQFF
D: -
V: TRBV5-6
J: TRBJ2-1
size: -

DNA: TGTGCCAGCAGCAAATATAGCGGGGGCGGAGAGACCCAGTACTTC
CDR3: CASSKYSGGGETQYF
D: TRBD2
V: TRBV14
J: TRBJ2-5
size: once

DNA: TGTGCCAGCAGCGTAGCGCACTCGAACACTGAAGCTTTCTTT
CDR3: CASSVAHSNTEAFF
D: -
V: TRBV9
J: TRBJ1-1
size: -

DNA: TGTGCCTGGGACACTAGCACAGATACGCAGTATTTT
CDR3: CAWDTSTDTQYF
D: -
V: TRBV30
J: TRBJ2-3
size: -

DNA: TGTGCCAGCAGCCCTGACAGGGGAGGGTACAATGAGCAGTTCTTC
CDR3: CASSPDRGGYNEQFF
D: -
V: TRBV7-9
J: TRBJ2-1
size: -

DNA: TGTGCCAGTAGTTCCCCGGGGATATATCTCCGCTACACCTTC
CDR3: CASSSPGIYLRYTF
D: -
V: TRBV19
J: TRBJ1-2
size: -

DNA: TGCGCCAGCAGCCTCGCTAGCCTCTCTAGCGGGGGTAACAATGAGCAGTTCTTC
CDR3: CASSLASLSSGGNNEQFF
D: TRBD2
V: TRBV5-1
J: TRBJ2-1
size: -

DNA: TGTGCCAGCACTGCAGGGATCGTGTTAACTGAAGCTTTCTTT
CDR3: CASTAGIVLTEAFF
D: -
V: TRBV6-1
J: TRBJ1-1
size: once

DNA: TGCGCCAGCAGCCGACAGGGACACGAGCAGTACTTC
CDR3: CASSRQGHEQYF
D: TRBD1
V: TRBV5-1
J: TRBJ2-7
size: -

DNA: TGTGCCAGCAGCCCCCGGTCTGGGCAAGGGGCCAACGTCCTGACTTTC
CDR3: CASSPRSGQGANVLTF
D: -
V: TRBV7-6
J: TRBJ2-6
size: once

DNA: TGTGCCAGGACACGGACAGGGGTGGGGACCGGGGAGCTGTTTTTT
CDR3: CARTRTGVGTGELFF
D: TRBD1
V: TRBV7-3
J: TRBJ2-2
size: -

DNA: TGTGCCAGCAGTCCACTAGCGGGGAGGGTCAATGAGCAGTTCTTC
CDR3: CASSPLAGRVNEQFF
D: TRBD2
V: TRBV6-5
J: TRBJ2-1
size: -

DNA: TGTGCCAGCAGTGGGGTTGGGCGGGGCGAGCAGTACTTC
CDR3: CASSGVGRGEQYF
D: -
V: TRBV6-1
J: TRBJ2-7
size: -

DNA: TGCGCCAGCAGCCTCGACAGGGGAGGAATGAACACTGAAGCTTTCTTT
CDR3: CASSLDRGGMNTEAFF
D: TRBD1
V: TRBV5-1
J: TRBJ1-1
size: -

DNA: TGTGCCAGCAGCCGACCGAAGGCGGGCTCCTACAATGAGCAGTTCTTC
CDR3: CASSRPKAGSYNEQFF
D: -
V: TRBV7-8
J: TRBJ2-1
size: once

DNA: TGTGCCAGCAACCCCTACCAGCGGGGGGGCAGGTCCTACAATGAGCAGTTCTTC
CDR3: CASNPYQRGGRSYNEQFF
D: TRBD2
V: TRBV5-4
J: TRBJ2-1
size: -

DNA: TGTGCCAGCAGCCCGTCCTACGAGCAGTACTTC
CDR3: CASSPSYEQYF
D: -
V: TRBV6-6
J: TRBJ2-7
size: -

DNA: TGTGCCAGCAGTTTACTCGGAGGGGCCTATGGCTACACCTTC
CDR3: CASSLLGGAYGYTF
D: -
V: TRBV27
J: TRBJ1-2
size: few

DNA: TGTGCCAGCTCACGGACGAACAGGGGGGGCACAGATACGCAGTATTTT
CDR3: CASSRTNRGGTDTQYF
D: TRBD1
V: TRBV18
J: TRBJ2-3
size: -

DNA: TGTGCCAGCTCCTGGGGGGGTATGAACACTGAAGCTTTCTTT
CDR3: CASSWGGMNTEAFF
D: -
V: TRBV27
J: TRBJ1-1
size: -

DNA: TGTGCCAGCAGCGCCATGATCGGACTCGTCAAAGATGAGCAGTTCTTC
CDR3: CASSAMIGLVKDEQFF
D: -
V: TRBV9
J: TRBJ2-1
size: -

DNA: TGTGCCAGTAGTATGGATTTGTACGGTCTAGCGGGGGTGCGGACCGGGGAGCTGTTTTTT
CDR3: CASSMDLYGLAGVRTGELFF
D: TRBD2
V: TRBV19
J: TRBJ2-2
size: -

DNA: TGTGCCAGCAGCTTCGGACAGGGGGGCTACACCTTC
CDR3: CASSFGQGGYTF
D: TRBD1
V: TRBV7-9
J: TRBJ1-2
size: -

DNA: TGTGCCAGCAGCCAAGACCGCGGCGGGAAAAAAGAGACCCAGTACTTC
CDR3: CASSQDRGGKKETQYF
D: -
V: TRBV14
J: TRBJ2-5
size: -

DNA: TGCGCCAGCAGCTTAACGACTAGCGGGGGGGGTCCAAGCGGGGAGCTGTTTTTT
CDR3: CASSLTTSGGGPSGELFF
D: TRBD2
V: TRBV5-1
J: TRBJ2-2
size: -